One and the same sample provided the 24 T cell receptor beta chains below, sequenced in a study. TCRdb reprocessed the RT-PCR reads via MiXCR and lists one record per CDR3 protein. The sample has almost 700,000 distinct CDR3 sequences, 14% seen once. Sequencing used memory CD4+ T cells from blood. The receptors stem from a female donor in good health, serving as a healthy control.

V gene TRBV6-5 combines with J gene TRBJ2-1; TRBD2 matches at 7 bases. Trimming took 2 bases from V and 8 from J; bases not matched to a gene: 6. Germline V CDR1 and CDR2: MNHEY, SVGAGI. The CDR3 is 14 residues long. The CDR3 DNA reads TGTGCCAGCAGTTACCGGGAGGCCAGCTATGAGCAGTTCTTC. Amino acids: CASSYREASYEQFF.

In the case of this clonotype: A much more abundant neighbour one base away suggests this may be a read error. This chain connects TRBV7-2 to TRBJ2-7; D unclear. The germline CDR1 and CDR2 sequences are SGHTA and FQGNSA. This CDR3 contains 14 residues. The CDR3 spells CAISRTDGAYEQYF. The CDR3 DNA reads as TGTGCCATCAGCCGGACGGACGGTGCCTACGAGCAGTACTTC.

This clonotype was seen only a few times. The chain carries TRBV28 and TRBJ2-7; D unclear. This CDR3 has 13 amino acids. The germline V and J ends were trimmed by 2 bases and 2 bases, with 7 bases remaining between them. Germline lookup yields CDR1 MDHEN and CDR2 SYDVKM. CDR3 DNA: TGTGCCAGCAGTTTAAGGGAACCCTACGAGCAGTACTTC. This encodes CASSLREPYEQYF.

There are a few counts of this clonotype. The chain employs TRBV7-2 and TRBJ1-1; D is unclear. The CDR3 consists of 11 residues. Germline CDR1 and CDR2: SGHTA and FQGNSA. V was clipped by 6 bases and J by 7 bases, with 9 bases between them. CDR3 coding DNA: TGTGCCAGCAGATCCGAGGTTGAAGCTTTCTTT. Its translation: CASRSEVEAFF.

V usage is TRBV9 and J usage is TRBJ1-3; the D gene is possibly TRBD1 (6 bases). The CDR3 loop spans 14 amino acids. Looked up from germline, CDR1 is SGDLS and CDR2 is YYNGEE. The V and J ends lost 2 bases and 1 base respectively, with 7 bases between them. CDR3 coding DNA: TGTGCCAGCAGCGTGGACAGATCTGGAAACACCATATATTTT. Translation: CASSVDRSGNTIYF. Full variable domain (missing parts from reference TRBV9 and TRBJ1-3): DSGVTQTPKHLITATGQRVTLRCSPRSGDLSVYWYQQSLDQGLQFLIQYYNGEERAKGNILERFSAQQFPDLHSELNLSSLELGDSALYFCASSVDRSGNTIYFGEGSWLTVV.

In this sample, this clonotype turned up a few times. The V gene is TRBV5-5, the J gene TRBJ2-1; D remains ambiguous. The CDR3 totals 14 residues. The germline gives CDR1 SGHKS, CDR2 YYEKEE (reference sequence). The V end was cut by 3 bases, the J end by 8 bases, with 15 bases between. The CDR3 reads CASSSQLYGYEQFF. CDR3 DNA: TGTGCCAGCAGCTCCCAACTCTATGGTTATGAGCAGTTCTTC.

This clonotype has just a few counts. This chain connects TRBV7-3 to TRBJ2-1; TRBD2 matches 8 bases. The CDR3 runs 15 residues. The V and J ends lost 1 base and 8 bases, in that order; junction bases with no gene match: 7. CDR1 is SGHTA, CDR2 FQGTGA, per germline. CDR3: CASSLISGIKDEQFF. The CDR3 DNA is TGTGCCAGCAGCTTAATTAGCGGGATTAAAGATGAGCAGTTCTTC.

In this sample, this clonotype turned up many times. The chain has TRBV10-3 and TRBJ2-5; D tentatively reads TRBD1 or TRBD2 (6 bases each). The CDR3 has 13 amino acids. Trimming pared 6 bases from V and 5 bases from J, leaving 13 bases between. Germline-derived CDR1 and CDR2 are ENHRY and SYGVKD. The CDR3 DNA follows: TGTGCCATCAGGCCGGGGGCAGGGGAGACCCAGTACTTC. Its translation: CAIRPGAGETQYF.

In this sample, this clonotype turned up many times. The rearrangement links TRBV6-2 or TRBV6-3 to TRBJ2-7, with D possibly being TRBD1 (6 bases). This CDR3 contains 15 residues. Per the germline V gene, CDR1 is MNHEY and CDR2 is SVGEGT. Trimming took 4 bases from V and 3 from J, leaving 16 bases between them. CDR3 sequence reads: CASSSYRERGYEQYF. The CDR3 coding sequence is TGTGCCAGCAGTTCCTACAGGGAGCGCGGCTACGAGCAGTACTTC.

The CDR3 loop is CASSLGWGGDYNEQFF. The DNA of the CDR3 is TGTGCCAGCAGCTTAGGGTGGGGAGGAGATTACAATGAGCAGTTCTTC. The V and J genes are TRBV7-2 and TRBJ2-1, with D tentatively TRBD2 (6 bases). This CDR3 comprises 16 residues. V was trimmed by 1 base and J by 4 bases, leaving 14 bases between them. Germline-derived CDR1 and CDR2 are SGHTA and FQGNSA.

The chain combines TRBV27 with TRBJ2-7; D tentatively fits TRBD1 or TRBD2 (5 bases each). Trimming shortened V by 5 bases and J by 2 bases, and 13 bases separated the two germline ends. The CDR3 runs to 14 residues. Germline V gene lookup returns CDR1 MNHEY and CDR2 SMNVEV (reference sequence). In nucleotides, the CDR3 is TGTGCCAGCAGTCGCACCGGGACGACCTACGAGCAGTACTTC. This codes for CASSRTGTTYEQYF.

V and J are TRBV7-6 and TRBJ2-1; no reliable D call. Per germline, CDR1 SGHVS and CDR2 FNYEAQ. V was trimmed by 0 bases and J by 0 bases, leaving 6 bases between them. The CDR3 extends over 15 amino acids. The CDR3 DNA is TGTGCCAGCAGCTTAGCATTCAGCTCCTACAATGAGCAGTTCTTC. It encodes CASSLAFSSYNEQFF.

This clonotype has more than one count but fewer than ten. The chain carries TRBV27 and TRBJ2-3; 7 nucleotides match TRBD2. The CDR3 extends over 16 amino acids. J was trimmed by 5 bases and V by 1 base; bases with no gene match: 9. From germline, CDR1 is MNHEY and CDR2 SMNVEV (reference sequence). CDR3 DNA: TGTGCCAGCAGTTTATATAAAGGGACGGGAGGAGATACGCAGTATTTT. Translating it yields CASSLYKGTGGDTQYF.

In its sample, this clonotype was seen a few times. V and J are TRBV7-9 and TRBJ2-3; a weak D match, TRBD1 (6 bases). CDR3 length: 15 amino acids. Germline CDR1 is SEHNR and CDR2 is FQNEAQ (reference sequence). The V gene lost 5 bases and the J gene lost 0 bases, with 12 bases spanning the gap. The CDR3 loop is CASSAWDKSTDTQYF. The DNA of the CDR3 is TGTGCCAGCAGCGCCTGGGACAAGAGCACAGATACGCAGTATTTT.

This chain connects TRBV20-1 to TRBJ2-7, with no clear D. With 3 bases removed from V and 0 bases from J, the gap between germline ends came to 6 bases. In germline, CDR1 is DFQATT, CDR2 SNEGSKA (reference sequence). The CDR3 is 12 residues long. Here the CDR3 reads CSASGASYEQYF. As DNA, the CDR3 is TGCAGTGCTAGCGGCGCCTCCTACGAGCAGTACTTC.

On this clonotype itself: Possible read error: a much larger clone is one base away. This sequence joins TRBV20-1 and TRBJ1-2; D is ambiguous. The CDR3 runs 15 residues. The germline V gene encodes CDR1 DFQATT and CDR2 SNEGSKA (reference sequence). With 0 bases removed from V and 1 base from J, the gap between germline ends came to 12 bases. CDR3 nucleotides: TGCAGTGCTAGAGATAGGTCCAGGATTAACTATGGCTACACCTTC. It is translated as CSARDRSRINYGYTF.

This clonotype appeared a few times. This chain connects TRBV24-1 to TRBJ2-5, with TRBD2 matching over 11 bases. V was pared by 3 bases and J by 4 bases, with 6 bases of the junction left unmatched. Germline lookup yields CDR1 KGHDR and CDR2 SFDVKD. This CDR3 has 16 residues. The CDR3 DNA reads TGTGCCACCAGTGATCTAGCGGGAGGCCTCCCAGAGACCCAGTACTTC. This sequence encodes CATSDLAGGLPETQYF.

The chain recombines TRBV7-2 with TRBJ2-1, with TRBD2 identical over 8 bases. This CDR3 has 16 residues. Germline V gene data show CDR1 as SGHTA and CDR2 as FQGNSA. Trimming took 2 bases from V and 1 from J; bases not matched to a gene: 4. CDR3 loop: CASSLSGSSSYNEQFF. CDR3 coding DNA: TGTGCCAGCAGCTTAAGCGGGAGTTCTTCCTACAATGAGCAGTTCTTC. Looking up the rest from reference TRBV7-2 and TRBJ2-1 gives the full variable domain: GAGVSQSPSNKVTEKGKDVELRCDPISGHTALYWYRQSLGQGLEFLIYFQGNSAPDKSGLPSDRFSAERTGGSVSTLTIQRTQQEDSAVYLCASSLSGSSSYNEQFFGPGTRLTVL.

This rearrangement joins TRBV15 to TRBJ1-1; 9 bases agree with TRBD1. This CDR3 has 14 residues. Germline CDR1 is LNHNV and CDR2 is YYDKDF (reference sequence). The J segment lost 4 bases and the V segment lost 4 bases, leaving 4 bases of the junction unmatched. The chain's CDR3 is CATSIDRGVTEAFF. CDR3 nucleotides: TGTGCCACCAGCATCGACAGGGGGGTCACTGAAGCTTTCTTT.

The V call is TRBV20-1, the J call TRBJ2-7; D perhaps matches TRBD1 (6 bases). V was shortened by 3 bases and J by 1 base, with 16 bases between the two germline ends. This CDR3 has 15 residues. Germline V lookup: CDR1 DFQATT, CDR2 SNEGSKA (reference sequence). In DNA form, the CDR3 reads TGCAGTGCTAGGAGACCCGGGACACCTTCCTACGAGCAGTACTTC. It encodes CSARRPGTPSYEQYF.

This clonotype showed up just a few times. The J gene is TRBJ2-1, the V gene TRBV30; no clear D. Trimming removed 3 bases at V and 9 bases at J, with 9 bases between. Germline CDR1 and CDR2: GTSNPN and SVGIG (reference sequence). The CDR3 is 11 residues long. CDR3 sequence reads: CAWRPAVEQFF. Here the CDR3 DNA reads TGTGCCTGGAGACCGGCGGTTGAGCAGTTCTTC.

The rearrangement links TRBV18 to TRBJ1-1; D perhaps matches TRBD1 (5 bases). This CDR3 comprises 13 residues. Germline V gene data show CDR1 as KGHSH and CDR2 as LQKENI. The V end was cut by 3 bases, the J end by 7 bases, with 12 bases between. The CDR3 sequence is CASSPPGGVEAFF. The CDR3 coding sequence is TGTGCCAGCTCACCCCCGGGGGGGGTTGAAGCTTTCTTT.

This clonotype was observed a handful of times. The CDR3 sequence: CASSPGIGRADTQYF. The DNA for the CDR3 is TGTGCCAGCTCACCAGGTATTGGGCGGGCAGATACGCAGTATTTT. The chain joins TRBV18 to TRBJ2-3, with D possibly TRBD2 on 5 matching bases. V shed 2 bases and J shed 4 bases, with 13 bases lying between them. The germline gives CDR1 KGHSH, CDR2 LQKENI. CDR3 size: 15 residues.

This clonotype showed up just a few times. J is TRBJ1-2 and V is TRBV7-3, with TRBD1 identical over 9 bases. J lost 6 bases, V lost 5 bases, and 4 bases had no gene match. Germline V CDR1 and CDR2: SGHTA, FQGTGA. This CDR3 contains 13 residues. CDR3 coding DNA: TGTGCCAGCAGCCATCGGACAGGGGATGGCTACACCTTC. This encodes CASSHRTGDGYTF. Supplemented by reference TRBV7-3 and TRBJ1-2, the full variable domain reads GAGVSQTPSNKVTEKGKYVELRCDPISGHTALYWYRQSLGQGPEFLIYFQGTGAADDSGLPNDRFFAVRPEGSVSTLKIQRTERGDSAVYLCASSHRTGDGYTFGSGTRLTVV.